The rows below give T cell receptor beta chains drawn from one sample of a study of graft-versus-host responses after intestinal transplantation. For these receptors, no antigen is known. Sequenced by immunoSEQ multiplex PCR; TCRdb stores in-frame clones only, minus some. The table has more than 100,000 clones, over 80% seen once. The sequenced sample was unstimulated CD4+ T cells sorted from spleen or lymph node cells, obtained before intestinal transplant. The receptors here all came from a human donor who received an intestinal transplant. Both conserved end residues are part of each CDR3. D genes are given only for firm matches. Some rows mark clone size as missing; the rest say once, few, many or name a class of expanded clone.

CDR3nt: TGTGCCAGCAGCCTACCGGGACAGGGAGCGGCCGGGGAGCTGTTTTTT
CDR3aa: CASSLPGQGAAGELFF
v_gene: TRBV2
j_gene: TRBJ2-2
d_gene: TRBD1
abundance: once

CDR3nt: TGTGCCAGCTCCCCAAGCGGGAGAGGGTCCTACGAGCAGTACTTC
CDR3aa: CASSPSGRGSYEQYF
v_gene: TRBV18
j_gene: TRBJ2-7
d_gene: TRBD2
abundance: .

CDR3nt: TGCGCCAGCAGCCGAATCGGGACAGGGCGAGAGACCCAGTACTTC
CDR3aa: CASSRIGTGRETQYF
v_gene: TRBV5-1
j_gene: TRBJ2-5
d_gene: TRBD1
abundance: .

CDR3nt: TGTGCCAGCAGGTGGACAGGGGGCAGGAATGAAAAACTGTTTTTT
CDR3aa: CASRWTGGRNEKLFF
v_gene: TRBV6-5
j_gene: TRBJ1-4
d_gene: TRBD1
abundance: .

CDR3nt: TGTGCCAGCAGTCCCGGGGGGGGTTTCTACGAGCAGTACTTC
CDR3aa: CASSPGGGFYEQYF
v_gene: TRBV28
j_gene: TRBJ2-7
d_gene: TRBD2
abundance: .

CDR3nt: TGTGCCAGCAGCAGAATTATGAACACTGAAGCTTTCTTT
CDR3aa: CASSRIMNTEAFF
v_gene: TRBV7-8
j_gene: TRBJ1-1
d_gene: .
abundance: .

CDR3nt: TGTGCCAGCAGCTTCCGGTTGACAGGGGCTAATGACTATGGCTACACCTTC
CDR3aa: CASSFRLTGANDYGYTF
v_gene: TRBV21-1
j_gene: TRBJ1-2
d_gene: .
abundance: .

CDR3nt: TGTGCCAGCAGCTTGGTAGGGATGTGGTATGGCTACACCTTC
CDR3aa: CASSLVGMWYGYTF
v_gene: TRBV5-4
j_gene: TRBJ1-2
d_gene: .
abundance: .

CDR3nt: TGTGCCGGTCGACAGGGAAGGGACACCATATATTTT
CDR3aa: CAGRQGRDTIYF
v_gene: TRBV30
j_gene: TRBJ1-3
d_gene: TRBD1
abundance: .

CDR3nt: TGCGCCAGCAGCTTGGCCTTATTCCAAGAGACCCAGTACTTC
CDR3aa: CASSLALFQETQYF
v_gene: TRBV5-1
j_gene: TRBJ2-5
d_gene: .
abundance: .

CDR3nt: TGCGCCAGCAGCTTTCCGGGGGGCTACGAGCAGTACTTC
CDR3aa: CASSFPGGYEQYF
v_gene: TRBV5-1
j_gene: TRBJ2-7
d_gene: TRBD2
abundance: .

CDR3nt: TGTGCCAGCAGTGCACCCGGGACAGGGAATGAAAAACTGTTTTTT
CDR3aa: CASSAPGTGNEKLFF
v_gene: TRBV6-1
j_gene: TRBJ1-4
d_gene: TRBD1
abundance: once

CDR3nt: TGCGCCAGCAGCTTTATCGCGGGAGGGCCGAACAATGAGCAGTTCTTC
CDR3aa: CASSFIAGGPNNEQFF
v_gene: TRBV5-1
j_gene: TRBJ2-1
d_gene: TRBD2
abundance: .

CDR3nt: TGTGCCAGCAGCCCCACTAGCGGTCTACGAGGGCAGTACTTC
CDR3aa: CASSPTSGLRGQYF
v_gene: TRBV7-6
j_gene: TRBJ2-7
d_gene: TRBD2
abundance: .

CDR3nt: TGTGCCAGCAGCTTAAAGGGACAGGGGATCCAAGAGACCCAGTACTTC
CDR3aa: CASSLKGQGIQETQYF
v_gene: TRBV7-3
j_gene: TRBJ2-5
d_gene: TRBD1
abundance: .

CDR3nt: TGTGCCAGTTCGAGGGCACTTACTAGCACAGATACGCAGTATTTT
CDR3aa: CASSRALTSTDTQYF
v_gene: TRBV6-1
j_gene: TRBJ2-3
d_gene: .
abundance: .

CDR3nt: TGTGCCAGCAGCCCTGGGAGCGGGGAGACCCAGTACTTC
CDR3aa: CASSPGSGETQYF
v_gene: TRBV6-6
j_gene: TRBJ2-5
d_gene: .
abundance: .

CDR3nt: TGTGCCAGCACCCTAGCCCAGCGGTGGGACGGGAATGAAAAACTGTTTTTT
CDR3aa: CASTLAQRWDGNEKLFF
v_gene: TRBV7-9
j_gene: TRBJ1-4
d_gene: .
abundance: .

CDR3nt: TGTGCCAGCAGTTTTGTAGGGAGCCCTCAAGAGACCCAGTACTTC
CDR3aa: CASSFVGSPQETQYF
v_gene: TRBV6-6
j_gene: TRBJ2-5
d_gene: .
abundance: once

CDR3nt: TGTGCCAGCAGCTTAACCGGGACAGGGGTTAGCGGGAAGGCCGGGGAGCTGTTTTTT
CDR3aa: CASSLTGTGVSGKAGELFF
v_gene: TRBV7-3
j_gene: TRBJ2-2
d_gene: TRBD1
abundance: .

CDR3nt: TGTGCCATCAGTGCAGTCATGGGGCATGGCTACACCTTC
CDR3aa: CAISAVMGHGYTF
v_gene: TRBV10-3
j_gene: TRBJ1-2
d_gene: .
abundance: .

CDR3nt: TGTGCCAGCAGTCAGCAGGGTACCTACGAGCAGTACTTC
CDR3aa: CASSQQGTYEQYF
v_gene: TRBV6-1
j_gene: TRBJ2-7
d_gene: .
abundance: few